The T cell receptor beta chain under discussion was sequenced for a study of T-cell reconstitution after alpha-beta-depleted transplantation in children. Broader study findings: In some patients, recipient T cells and intrathymic progenitors surviving conditioning explained high day-60 diversity. At the one-year point after transplant, T-cell counts and TCRbeta diversity were found to come mostly from T cells that had been newly produced. Several hundred rapidly expanded clones from non-depleted graft cells reportedly supplied alpha-beta T cells about two months post-transplant.

The TCRbeta library was prepared with unique molecular identifiers. TCRdb re-derived calls from the PCR reads in MiXCR, one entry per CDR3 protein. This table holds 200,000 or so distinct CDR3 sequences, approximately 6.3% found once. This clonotype was counted ten times or more. Antigen: not known. With 2 bases clipped from V and 2 bases from J, the junction kept 1 base outside the gene matches. The CDR3 consists of 15 residues. Germline assignment: CDR1 ENHRY and CDR2 SYGVKD. Sequencing was performed on PBMCs, taken before TCRalphabeta/CD19-depleted stem cell transplant. This TCR was recovered from a boy aged 2 to 10 with acute lymphoblastic leukemia, due to receive a stem cell transplant. V is TRBV10-3 and J is TRBJ2-7; 12 bases line up with TRBD2. CDR3 sequence: CAISEGLAGPYEQYF. DNA of the CDR3: TGTGCCATCAGTGAGGGACTAGCGGGACCCTACGAGCAGTACTTC.